These T cell receptor beta chains were read from a single sample in a study of shared clonotypes between healthy human individuals. Only in-frame clones appear in the TCRdb table, and some are missing; sequencing was by immunoSEQ multiplex PCR. The data contain roughly 2,000,000 clones, about 95% of them singletons. The sequencing sample was made of naive CD8+ T cells sorted from blood. These receptor sequences come from a man aged 18 to 29 in good health. Both conserved end residues are trimmed from each CDR3. Fields, in order: V gene, J gene, CDR3 protein.

TRBV27	TRBJ1-6	ASRGGGSYNSPLH
TRBV15	TRBJ2-7	ATSRDSYEQY
TRBV25-1	TRBJ2-5	ASSDSRETQY
TRBV7-9	TRBJ2-7	ASSADGRSYEQY
TRBV4-1	-	ASSHPSSVLDEQY
TRBV5-4	TRBJ2-5	ASSLDHTGTETQY
TRBV7-2	TRBJ2-7	ASSEGTAYEQY
TRBV29-1	TRBJ1-1	SVFGQGYTEAF
TRBV7-9	TRBJ2-7	ASSLPPHDEQY
TRBV7-4	TRBJ2-3	ASSPGQPAPTDTQY
TRBV11-3	TRBJ1-6	ASSARTGGNSPLH
TRBV6-1	TRBJ2-7	ASKRGYSYEQY
TRBV27	TRBJ2-5	ASRPPLGRGETQY
TRBV2	TRBJ2-1	ASSGTGETRVDEQF
TRBV21-1	TRBJ2-2	ASSTNRENTGELF
TRBV7-8	TRBJ1-1	ASSWWAGLFASGNTEAF
TRBV11-2	TRBJ1-4	ASSLSTLGEKLF
TRBV30	TRBJ2-1	AWSGLAYNEQF
TRBV2	TRBJ2-7	ASRAPPSGGRDEQY
TRBV4-2	TRBJ2-3	ASSQDAGGEWDTQY
TRBV4-2	TRBJ1-2	ASSQDVSTVGYGYT
TRBV29-1	TRBJ1-2	SVEDLPGGDGYT
TRBV6-5	TRBJ1-2	ASSTQQENYGYT
TRBV7-9	TRBJ2-5	ASSAMEETQY
TRBV7-6	TRBJ2-3	ASSAWTSGSGDTQY
TRBV7-6	TRBJ1-1	ASSLAYFGGAERNTEAF
TRBV10-3	TRBJ2-5	AISETIELQETQY
TRBV29-1	TRBJ1-1	SVGQGGPEAF
TRBV28	TRBJ1-5	ASSPPGPQH
TRBV27	TRBJ2-1	ASSFTVRVRNEQF
TRBV9	TRBJ2-5	ASSVELADEMKETQY
TRBV27	TRBJ2-1	ASGTTGYNEQF